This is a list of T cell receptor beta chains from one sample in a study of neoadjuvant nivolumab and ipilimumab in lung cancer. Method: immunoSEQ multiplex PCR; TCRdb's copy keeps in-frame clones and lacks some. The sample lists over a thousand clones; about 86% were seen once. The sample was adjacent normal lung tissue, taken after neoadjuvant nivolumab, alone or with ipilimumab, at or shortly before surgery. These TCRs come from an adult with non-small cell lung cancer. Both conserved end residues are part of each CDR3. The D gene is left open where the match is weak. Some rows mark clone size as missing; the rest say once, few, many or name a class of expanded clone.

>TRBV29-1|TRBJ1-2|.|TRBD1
TGCAGCAATCAGGGGGCGGACTATGGCTACACCTTC
CSNQGADYGYTF
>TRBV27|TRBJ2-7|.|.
TGTGCCAGCAGTTTATCCTCCCAGGCAAGCTACGAGCAGTACTTC
CASSLSSQASYEQYF
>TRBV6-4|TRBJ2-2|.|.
TGTGCCAGCAGTGCGAGTCCAGGTACCGGGGAGCTGTTTTTT
CASSASPGTGELFF
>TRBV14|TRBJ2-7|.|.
TGTGCCAGCAGCCAAGATTTCGGGGACTACGAGCAGTACTTC
CASSQDFGDYEQYF
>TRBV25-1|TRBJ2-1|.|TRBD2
TGTGCCAGCAGTGAATCCACGACGGGGGGGCCTAATGAGCAGTTCTTC
CASSESTTGGPNEQFF
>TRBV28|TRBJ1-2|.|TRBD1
TGTGCCAGCAGTAACCAGGGGGCAGGGTTTGGCTACACCTTC
CASSNQGAGFGYTF
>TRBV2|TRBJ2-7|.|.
TGTGCCAGCAGTGTAGACCTCTCCTACGAGCAGTACTTC
CASSVDLSYEQYF
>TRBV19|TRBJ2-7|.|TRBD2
TGTGCCAGTAGCCCCAGACGCGGGGGGCTAAACGAGCAGTACTTC
CASSPRRGGLNEQYF
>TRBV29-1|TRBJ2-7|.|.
TGCAGCGTCCTCTTGGGACAAGGATCCTACGAGCAGTACTTC
CSVLLGQGSYEQYF
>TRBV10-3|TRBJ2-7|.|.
TGTGCCATCAAACCCGGGACGGACTCCTACGAGCAGTACTTC
CAIKPGTDSYEQYF
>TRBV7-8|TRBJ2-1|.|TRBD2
TGTGCCAGCAGCTTAGCAGCGGGGGGGCCATATGAGCAGTTCTTC
CASSLAAGGPYEQFF
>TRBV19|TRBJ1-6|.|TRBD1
TGTGCCAGTAGTACCGGTACGGCAGGGGGTTATAATTCACCCCTCCACTTT
CASSTGTAGGYNSPLHF
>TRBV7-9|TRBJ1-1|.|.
TGTGCCAGCAGCCGAGACGATAGAGGACCGAACACTGAAGCTTTCTTT
CASSRDDRGPNTEAFF
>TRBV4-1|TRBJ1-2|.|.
TGCGCCAGCAGCCAAGATGGGGGCTTCTCAGTAGGTGGCTACACCTTC
CASSQDGGFSVGGYTF
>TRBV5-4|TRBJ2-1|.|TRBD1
TGTGCCAGCAGCGGACAGGGATTCGATGAGCAGTTCTTC
CASSGQGFDEQFF
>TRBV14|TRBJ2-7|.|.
TGTGCCAGCAGTCCCGGCTACGAGCAGTACTTC
CASSPGYEQYF
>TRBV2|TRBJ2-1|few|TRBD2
TGTGCCAGCGCCGCAGCGGGGAGCAATGAGCAGTTCTTC
CASAAAGSNEQFF
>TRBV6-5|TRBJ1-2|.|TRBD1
TGTGCCAGCAGTTACTCCGGGGGACAGGCCTCGGGGGGCTACACCTTC
CASSYSGGQASGGYTF
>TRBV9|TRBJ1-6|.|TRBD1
TGTGCCAGCAGCGCTAGGACAGGGGACAACTCACCCCTCCACTTT
CASSARTGDNSPLHF
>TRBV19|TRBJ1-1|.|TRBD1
TGTGCCAGTAGACCAGGGGGCGCGGGAACTGAAGCTTTCTTT
CASRPGGAGTEAFF
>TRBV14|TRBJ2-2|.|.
TGTGCCAGCAGCCAAGCGGTGGAGACCGGGGAGCTGTTTTTT
CASSQAVETGELFF
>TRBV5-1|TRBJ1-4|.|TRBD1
TGCGCCAGCAGCCCGTGGACAGGGGGAACTAATGAAAAACTGTTTTTT
CASSPWTGGTNEKLFF
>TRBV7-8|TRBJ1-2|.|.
TGTGCCAGCAGCTTAACCCAGGGTCGGGACTATGGCTACACCTTC
CASSLTQGRDYGYTF
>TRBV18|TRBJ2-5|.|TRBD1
TGTGCCAGCTCACCACCGAGGACAGGGGCGGAGACCCAGTACTTC
CASSPPRTGAETQYF
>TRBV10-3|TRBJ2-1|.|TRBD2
TGTGCCATCAGCCCGACTAGCGGGCCGACCTTTGAGCAGTTCTTC
CAISPTSGPTFEQFF
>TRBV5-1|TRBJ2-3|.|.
TGCGCCAGCAGCTTGCAGGGAACAGATACGCAGTATTTT
CASSLQGTDTQYF
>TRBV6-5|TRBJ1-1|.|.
TGTGCCAGCAGTCTCAGGGGCACTGAAGCTTTCTTT
CASSLRGTEAFF
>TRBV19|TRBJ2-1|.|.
TGTGCCAGTAGTACTGGCCTTGGGGGCTCCTACAATGAGCAGTTCTTC
CASSTGLGGSYNEQFF
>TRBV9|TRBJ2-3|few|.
TGTGCCAGCAGCGTAGCTTGGGTGGGCACAGATACGCAGTATTTT
CASSVAWVGTDTQYF
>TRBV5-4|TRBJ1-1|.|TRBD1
TGTGCCAGCAGCCCGGGACAGTACTTTAACACTGAAGCTTTCTTT
CASSPGQYFNTEAFF
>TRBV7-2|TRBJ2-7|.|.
TGTGCCAGCAGCTTAGGGCAGGGAAAGGAGTACTTC
CASSLGQGKEYF
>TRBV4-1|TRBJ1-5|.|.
TGCGCCAGCAGCCAAGTTAAGTCTCTTGATCAGCCCCAGCATTTT
CASSQVKSLDQPQHF
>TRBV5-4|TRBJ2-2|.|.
TGTGCCAGCAGCTTGGAACGGGGCACCGGGGAGCTGTTTTTT
CASSLERGTGELFF
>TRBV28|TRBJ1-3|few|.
TGTGCCAGCAGTCCAAATTGGGGCACGGGAAACACCATATATTTT
CASSPNWGTGNTIYF
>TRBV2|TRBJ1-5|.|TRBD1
TGTGCCAGCAGTGCACAGGGGGCAAATCAGCCCCAGCATTTT
CASSAQGANQPQHF
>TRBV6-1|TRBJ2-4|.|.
TGTGCCAGCAGTGAAATTAAAAACATTCAGTACTTC
CASSEIKNIQYF
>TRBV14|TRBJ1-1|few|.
TGTGCCAGCAGCCAAGTTGTGCTCTCTGGTCCTTTCTTT
CASSQVVLSGPFF
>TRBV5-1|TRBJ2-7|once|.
TGCGCCAGCAGCGGTGGGACCCGTAACACCTACGAGCAGTACTTC
CASSGGTRNTYEQYF
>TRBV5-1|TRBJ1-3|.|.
TGCGCCAGCAGCTTCGCGTCCTCTGGAAACACCATATATTTT
CASSFASSGNTIYF
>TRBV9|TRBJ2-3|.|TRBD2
TGTGCCAGCAGCGTAGTACCTAGCGGGGGCGGTGCGGATACGCAGTATTTT
CASSVVPSGGGADTQYF
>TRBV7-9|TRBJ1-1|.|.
TGTGCCAGCAGCTTAACTACGGGAACTCCCACTGAAGCTTTCTTT
CASSLTTGTPTEAFF
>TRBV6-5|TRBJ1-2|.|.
TGTGCCAGCAGTTACTCGTTCGGTCGCTACACCTTC
CASSYSFGRYTF
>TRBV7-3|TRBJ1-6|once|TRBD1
TGTGCCAGCAGCGTGACAGGGAATTCACCCCTCCACTTT
CASSVTGNSPLHF
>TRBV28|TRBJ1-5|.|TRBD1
TGTGCCAGCAGTCGGACAGGGGATCAGCCCCAGCATTTT
CASSRTGDQPQHF
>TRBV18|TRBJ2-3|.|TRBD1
TGTGCCAGCTCACCACCTGGGACAGGGGGTAGCGATACGCAGTATTTT
CASSPPGTGGSDTQYF
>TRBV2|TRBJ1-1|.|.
TGTGCCAGCATCCTAAACAGGGAGGGGAACACTGAAGCTTTCTTT
CASILNREGNTEAFF
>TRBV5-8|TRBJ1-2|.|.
TGTGCCAGCAGCTTGTTAAATAGCTATGGCTACACCTTC
CASSLLNSYGYTF
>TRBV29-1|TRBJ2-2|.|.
TGCAGCGTTGCTCGGAACAGGGATTGGGACACCGGGGAGCTGTTTTTT
CSVARNRDWDTGELFF
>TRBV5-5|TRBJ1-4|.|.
TGTGCCAGCAGCTTTCTCTCAGATGAAAAACTGTTTTTT
CASSFLSDEKLFF
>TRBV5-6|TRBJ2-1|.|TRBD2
TGTGCCAGCAGCTATAGCGGGGGGCCCATGAGTGAGCAGTTCTTC
CASSYSGGPMSEQFF